This T cell receptor beta chain was captured by sequencing in a study of cytotoxic CD8 clonotypes in ibrutinib-treated CLL. Study in general: Overall, 24 responses were partial and 2 complete; following median approximately 73 months, 14 patients stayed remitted and approximately 12 progressed.

Study-wide results and caveats: Sustained-remission and progressing patients diverged in sampling times. Higher circulating CD8+ T-cell counts strongly accompanied higher baseline clonality, above age-matched healthy donors. Clonality grew at ibrutinib response; at progression, it decreased back toward baseline.

Clones were sequenced by immunoSEQ multiplex PCR, and TCRdb holds only the in-frame ones, with some missing. The sample records approximately 150,000 clones, roughly four fifths being singletons. This clone was detected once. The antigen is not known. With 4 bases removed from V and 7 bases from J, the gap between germline ends came to 14 bases. CDR1 is MNHNY and CDR2 is SVGAGI in the germline V gene (reference sequence). There are 14 residues in the CDR3. V and J are TRBV6-6 and TRBJ2-1; D tentatively fits TRBD1 or TRBD2 (7 bases each). The sample was PBMCs, taken after 24 months of ibrutinib treatment. The origin of this receptor is a human donor with chronic lymphocytic leukemia. The CDR3 sequence is CASSSQGGPNEQFF. The CDR3 DNA reads TGTGCCAGCAGTTCCCAGGGGGGGCCGAATGAGCAGTTCTTC.